Below, 18 T cell receptor beta chains from the same sample are listed, as sequenced in a study of blood T cell repertoires in COVID-19. The table came from immunoSEQ multiplex PCR; TCRdb's copy has only in-frame clones and leaves some out. Of roughly 40,000 clones in the sample, around 75% are singletons; the top ten hold 61%. The specimen was peripheral blood. Source of these receptors: a man older than 75 with acute or convalescent COVID-19.

The rearrangement links TRBV7-3 to TRBJ2-5, with a tentative D call TRBD2 (5 bases). Germline assignment: CDR1 SGHTA and CDR2 FQGTGA. The V and J ends lost 1 base and 5 bases respectively, with 11 bases between them. The CDR3 loop spans 14 amino acids. CDR3 residues: CASSLNPGLETQYF. The CDR3 region has the DNA TGTGCCAGCAGCTTAAATCCGGGGTTGGAGACCCAGTACTTC.

The chain uses TRBV28 and TRBJ1-5; 7 positions match TRBD1. The germline V gene encodes CDR1 MDHEN and CDR2 SYDVKM. The junction had 9 bases not matched to a gene; V was cut back by 3 bases and J by 7 bases. The CDR3 totals 15 residues. CDR3 amino acids: CASSLVSGGQQPQHF. The CDR3 nucleotides read TGTGCCAGCAGTTTGGTATCAGGGGGTCAGCAGCCCCAGCATTTT.

The chain couples TRBV9 to TRBJ2-7; 13 nucleotides align to TRBD2. This CDR3 has 15 amino acids. With V trimmed by 2 bases and J by 1 base, 0 bases remained unmatched. CDR1 is SGDLS and CDR2 is YYNGEE in the germline V gene. CDR3 region: CASSVGLAGSYEQYF. The CDR3 coding sequence is TGTGCCAGCAGCGTGGGACTAGCGGGGTCCTACGAGCAGTACTTC.

The rearrangement links TRBV28 to TRBJ2-3; 8 positions agree with TRBD2. This CDR3 is built from 15 residues. Trimming removed 5 bases from V and 8 bases from J; junction bases left unmatched: 12. Germline V CDR1 and CDR2: MDHEN, SYDVKM. CDR3 loop: CASSILSGISRTQYF. DNA for the CDR3: TGTGCCAGCAGTATCCTTAGCGGGATTAGTCGTACGCAGTATTTT.

This chain joins TRBV9 and TRBJ1-3; 7 positions agree with TRBD1. CDR1 is SGDLS and CDR2 is YYNGEE in the germline V gene. The trim removed 0 bases at V and 0 bases at J, leaving 9 bases unmatched. CDR3 length equals 18 residues. The CDR3: CASSVGRTGLYSGNTIYF. The CDR3 nucleotides are TGTGCCAGCAGCGTAGGAAGGACAGGACTATACTCTGGAAACACCATATATTTT.

This sequence joins TRBV27 and TRBJ2-7, with 11 bases aligning to TRBD2. With V trimmed by 5 bases and J by 3 bases, 9 bases remained unmatched. Germline V gene sequence: CDR1 MNHEY, CDR2 SMNVEV (reference sequence). The CDR3 contains 16 residues. The CDR3 is CASSPPTSGRSYEQYF. DNA of the CDR3: TGTGCCAGCAGTCCCCCTACTAGCGGGAGAAGCTACGAGCAGTACTTC.

The rearrangement links TRBV5-1 to TRBJ2-1, with TRBD2 matching 14 bases. CDR3 length: 15 amino acids. CDR1 SGHRS and CDR2 YFSETQ come from the germline V gene. Trimming took 4 bases from V and 14 from J; bases not matched to a gene: 11. CDR3 in DNA: TGCGCCAGCAGCCCGGACCCGGGACTAGCGGGAGTCGAGTTCTTC. Its protein product is CASSPDPGLAGVEFF.

V and J are TRBV28 and TRBJ1-6; perhaps TRBD1 as D (5 bases). Trimming took 7 bases from V and 8 from J, leaving 9 bases between them. Germline-derived CDR1 and CDR2 are MDHEN and SYDVKM. The CDR3 loop spans 12 amino acids. CDR3 coding DNA: TGTGCCAGCAAATTACAGGATTCACCCCTCCACTTT. It is translated as CASKLQDSPLHF.

The chain has TRBV28 and TRBJ2-5, with 8 bases identical to TRBD2. V was pared by 5 bases and J by 5 bases, with 13 bases of the junction left unmatched. Germline loops: CDR1 MDHEN, CDR2 SYDVKM. This CDR3 has 16 amino acids. Here the CDR3 reads CASSPGGAVSRETQYF. DNA of the CDR3: TGTGCCAGCAGTCCGGGGGGGGCGGTGAGCCGTGAGACCCAGTACTTC. Variable domain in full (rest from reference TRBV28 and TRBJ2-5): DVKVTQSSRYLVKRTGEKVFLECVQDMDHENMFWYRQDPGLGLRLIYFSYDVKMKEKGDIPEGYSVSREKKERFSLILESASTNQTSMYLCASSPGGAVSRETQYFGPGTRLLVL.

The gene calls are TRBV25-1 and TRBJ2-5; D not resolved. V lost 5 bases, J lost 3 bases, and 13 bases lay in between. The CDR3 runs 14 residues. Per germline, CDR1 MGHDK and CDR2 SYGVNS. The CDR3 nucleotides are TGTGCCAGCAGTCCGCCGGCTAGAGAAGAGACCCAGTACTTC. Translated, it gives CASSPPAREETQYF.

This clone was counted once. The V and J genes are TRBV6-5 and TRBJ1-5; 7 nucleotides agree with TRBD1. CDR1 is MNHEY and CDR2 is SVGAGI in the germline V gene. This CDR3 has 15 residues. Trimming cost V 5 bases and J 7 bases; bases outside gene matches: 11. This chain's CDR3 is CASSRDRDRGQPQHF. For the CDR3, the DNA is TGTGCCAGCAGTCGGGACCGGGACAGAGGACAGCCCCAGCATTTT.

The chain joins TRBV2 to TRBJ2-7; 9 nucleotides line up with TRBD1. V shed 6 bases, J shed 3 bases, and the junction held 12 bases outside the gene matches. CDR3 length: 16 residues. Germline CDR1 is SNHLY and CDR2 is FYNNEI. The CDR3 DNA reads TGTGCCAGCAGGGGGACAGGGAACCTCCACTACTACGAGCAGTACTTC. It encodes CASRGTGNLHYYEQYF.

The chain joins TRBV15 to TRBJ2-5; D uncertain. Germline V gene lookup returns CDR1 LNHNV and CDR2 YYDKDF (reference sequence). This CDR3 is 12 amino acids long. The V end was cut by 5 bases, the J end by 2 bases, with 6 bases between. The CDR3 bases are TGTGCCACCAGCCGACATCAAGAGACCCAGTACTTC. Translation: CATSRHQETQYF.

The J gene is TRBJ2-4, the V gene TRBV11-2, with D uncertain. CDR3 size: 14 residues. In germline, CDR1 is SGHAT, CDR2 FQNNGV. With 5 bases removed from V and 0 bases from J, the gap between germline ends came to 8 bases. The CDR3 protein is CASSHLLAKNIQYF. DNA of the CDR3: TGTGCCAGCAGCCACCTACTAGCCAAAAACATTCAGTACTTC.

The rearrangement links TRBV18 to TRBJ2-7; TRBD1 aligns across 8 bases. CDR1 and CDR2 (germline): KGHSH, LQKENI. The length of the CDR3 is 14 residues. Trimming cost V 3 bases and J 2 bases; bases outside gene matches: 3. Written as DNA, the CDR3 is TGTGCCAGCTCACCTGGGACAGGTCCCTACGAGCAGTACTTC. This codes for CASSPGTGPYEQYF. The full variable domain, rest sourced from reference TRBV18 and TRBJ2-7, is NAGVMQNPRHLVRRRGQEARLRCSPMKGHSHVYWYRQLPEEGLKFMVYLQKENIIDESGMPKERFSAEFPKEGPSILRIQQVVRGDSAAYFCASSPGTGPYEQYFGPGTRLTVT.

This clone has more than one count but fewer than ten. The chain combines TRBV6-5 with TRBJ1-6, with 7 bases lining up with TRBD1. J was trimmed by 9 bases and V by 9 bases; bases with no gene match: 14. Germline-derived CDR1 and CDR2 are MNHEY and SVGAGI. The CDR3 length is 15 residues. The CDR3 reads CASGASRQGISPLHF. DNA of the CDR3: TGTGCCAGTGGGGCATCGAGACAGGGCATTTCACCCCTCCACTTT.

CDR3 in amino acids: CASRSTQGANSPLHF. CDR3 nucleotides: TGTGCCAGCAGGTCGACTCAGGGGGCCAATTCACCCCTCCACTTT. The chain uses TRBV14 and TRBJ1-6, with TRBD1 matching 8 bases. CDR3 length: 15 amino acids. The trim removed 6 bases at V and 7 bases at J, leaving 8 bases unmatched. The germline CDR1 and CDR2 sequences are SGHDN and FVKESK. Full variable domain (outside the CDR3, taken from reference TRBV14 and TRBJ1-6): EAGVTQFPSHSVIEKGQTVTLRCDPISGHDNLYWYRRVMGKEIKFLLHFVKESKQDESGMPNNRFLAERTGGTYSTLKVQPAELEDSGVYFCASRSTQGANSPLHFGNGTRLTVT.

The rearrangement uses TRBV9 and TRBJ2-1, with 11 bases that match TRBD2. The V gene's germline CDR1 is SGDLS and CDR2 YYNGEE. With 3 bases clipped from V and 3 bases from J, the junction kept 2 bases outside the gene matches. The CDR3 consists of 15 residues. The CDR3 sequence: CASSATSGDYNEQFF. The DNA of the CDR3 is TGTGCCAGCAGCGCGACTAGCGGGGACTACAATGAGCAGTTCTTC.